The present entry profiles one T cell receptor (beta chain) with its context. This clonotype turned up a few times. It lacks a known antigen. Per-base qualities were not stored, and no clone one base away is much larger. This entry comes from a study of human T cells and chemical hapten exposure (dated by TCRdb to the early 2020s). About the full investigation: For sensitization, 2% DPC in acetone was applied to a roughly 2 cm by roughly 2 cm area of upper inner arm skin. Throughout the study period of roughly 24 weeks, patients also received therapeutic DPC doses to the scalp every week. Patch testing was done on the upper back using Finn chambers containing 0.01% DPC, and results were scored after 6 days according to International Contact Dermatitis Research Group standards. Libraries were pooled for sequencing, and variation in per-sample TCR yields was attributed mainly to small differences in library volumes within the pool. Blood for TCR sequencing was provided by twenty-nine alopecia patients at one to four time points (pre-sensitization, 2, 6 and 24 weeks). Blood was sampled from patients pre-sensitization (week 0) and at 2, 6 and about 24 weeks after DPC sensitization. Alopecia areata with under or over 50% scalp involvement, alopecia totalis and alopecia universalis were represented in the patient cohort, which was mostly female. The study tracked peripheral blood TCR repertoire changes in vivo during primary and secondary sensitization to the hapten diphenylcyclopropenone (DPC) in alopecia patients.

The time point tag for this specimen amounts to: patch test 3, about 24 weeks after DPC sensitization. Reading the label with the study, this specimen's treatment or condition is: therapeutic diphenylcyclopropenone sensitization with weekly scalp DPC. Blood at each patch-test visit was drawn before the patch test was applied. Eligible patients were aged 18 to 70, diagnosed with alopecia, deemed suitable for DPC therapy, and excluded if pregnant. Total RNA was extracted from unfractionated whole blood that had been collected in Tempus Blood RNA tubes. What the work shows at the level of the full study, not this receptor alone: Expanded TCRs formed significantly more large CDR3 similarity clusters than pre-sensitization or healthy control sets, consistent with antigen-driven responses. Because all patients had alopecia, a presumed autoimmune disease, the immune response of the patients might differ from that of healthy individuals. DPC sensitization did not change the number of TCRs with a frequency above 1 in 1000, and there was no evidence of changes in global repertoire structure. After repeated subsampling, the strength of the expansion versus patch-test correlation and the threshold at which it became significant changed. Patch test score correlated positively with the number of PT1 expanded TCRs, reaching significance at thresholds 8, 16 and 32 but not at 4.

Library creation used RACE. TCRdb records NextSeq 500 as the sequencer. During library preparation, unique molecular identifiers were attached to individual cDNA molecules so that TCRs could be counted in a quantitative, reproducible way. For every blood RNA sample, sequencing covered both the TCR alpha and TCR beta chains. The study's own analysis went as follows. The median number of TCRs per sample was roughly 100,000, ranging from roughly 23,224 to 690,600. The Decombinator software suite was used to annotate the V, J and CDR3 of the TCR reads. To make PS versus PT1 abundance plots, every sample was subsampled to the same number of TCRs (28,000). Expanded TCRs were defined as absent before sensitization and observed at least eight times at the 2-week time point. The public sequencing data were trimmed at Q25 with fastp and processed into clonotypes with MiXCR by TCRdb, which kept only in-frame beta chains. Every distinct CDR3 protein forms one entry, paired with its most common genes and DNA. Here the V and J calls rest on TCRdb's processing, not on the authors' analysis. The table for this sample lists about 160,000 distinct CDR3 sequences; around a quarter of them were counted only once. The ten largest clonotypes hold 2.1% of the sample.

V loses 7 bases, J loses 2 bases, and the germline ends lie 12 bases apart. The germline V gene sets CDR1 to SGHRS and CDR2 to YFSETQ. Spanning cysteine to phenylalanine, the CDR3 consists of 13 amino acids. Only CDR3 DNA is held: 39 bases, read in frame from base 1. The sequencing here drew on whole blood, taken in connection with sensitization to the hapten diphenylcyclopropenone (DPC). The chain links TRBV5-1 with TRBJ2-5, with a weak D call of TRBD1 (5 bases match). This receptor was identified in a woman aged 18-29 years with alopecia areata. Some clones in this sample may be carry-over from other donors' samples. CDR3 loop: CASRLQGQETQYF. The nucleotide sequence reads TGCGCCAGCCGTCTGCAGGGACAAGAGACCCAGTACTTC.